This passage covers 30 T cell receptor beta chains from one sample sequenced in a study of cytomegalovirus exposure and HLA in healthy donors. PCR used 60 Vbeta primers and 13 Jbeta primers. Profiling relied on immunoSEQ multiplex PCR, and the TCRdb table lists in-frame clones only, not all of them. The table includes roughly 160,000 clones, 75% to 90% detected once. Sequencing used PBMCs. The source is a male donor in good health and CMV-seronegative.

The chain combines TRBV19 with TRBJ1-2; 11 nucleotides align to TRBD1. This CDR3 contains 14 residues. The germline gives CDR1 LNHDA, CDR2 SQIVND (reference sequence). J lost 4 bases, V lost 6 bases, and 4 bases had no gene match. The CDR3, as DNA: TGTGCCAGTAGAATGGGACAGGGGGGCTATGGCTACACCTTC. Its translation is CASRMGQGGYGYTF.

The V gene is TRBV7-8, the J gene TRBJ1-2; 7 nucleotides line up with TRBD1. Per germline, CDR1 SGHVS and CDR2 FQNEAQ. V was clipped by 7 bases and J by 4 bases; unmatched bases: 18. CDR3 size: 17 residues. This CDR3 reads CASTQGGAPLRGYGYTF. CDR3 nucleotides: TGTGCCAGCACCCAGGGGGGCGCGCCTCTAAGGGGCTATGGCTACACCTTC.

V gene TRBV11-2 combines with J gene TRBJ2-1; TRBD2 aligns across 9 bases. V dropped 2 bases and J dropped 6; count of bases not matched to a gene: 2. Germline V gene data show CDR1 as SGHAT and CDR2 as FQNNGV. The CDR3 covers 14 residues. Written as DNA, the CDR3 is TGTGCCAGCAGCTTAAGCGGGGGGATCAATGAGCAGTTCTTC. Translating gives CASSLSGGINEQFF.

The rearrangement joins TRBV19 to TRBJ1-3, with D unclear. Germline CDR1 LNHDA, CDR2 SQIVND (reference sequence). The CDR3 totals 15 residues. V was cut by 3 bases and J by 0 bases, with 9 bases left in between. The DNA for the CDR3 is TGTGCCAGTAGTATCGCCGCGGTCTCTGGAAACACCATATATTTT. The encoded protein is CASSIAAVSGNTIYF.

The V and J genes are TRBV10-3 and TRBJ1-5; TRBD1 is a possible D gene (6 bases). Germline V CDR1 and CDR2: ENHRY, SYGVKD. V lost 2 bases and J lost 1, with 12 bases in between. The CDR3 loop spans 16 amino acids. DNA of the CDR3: TGTGCCATCAGTGAGACAGGGTCCGTAAGCAATCAGCCCCAGCATTTT. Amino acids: CAISETGSVSNQPQHF.

The CDR3 sequence: CASSFRDRWKAEAFF. The DNA for the CDR3 is TGTGCCAGCAGCTTCCGGGACAGGTGGAAGGCTGAAGCTTTCTTT. This chain joins TRBV7-2 and TRBJ1-1, with 8 bases identical to TRBD1. With 3 bases clipped from V and 6 bases from J, the junction kept 9 bases outside the gene matches. The CDR3 contains 15 residues. Germline-derived CDR1 and CDR2 are SGHTA and FQGNSA.

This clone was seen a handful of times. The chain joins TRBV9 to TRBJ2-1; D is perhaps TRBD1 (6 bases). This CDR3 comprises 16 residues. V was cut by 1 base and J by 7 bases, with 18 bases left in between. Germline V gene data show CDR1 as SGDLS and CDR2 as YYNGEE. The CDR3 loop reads CASSVRRQAGPNEQFF. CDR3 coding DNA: TGTGCCAGCAGCGTAAGGAGACAGGCAGGCCCGAATGAGCAGTTCTTC.

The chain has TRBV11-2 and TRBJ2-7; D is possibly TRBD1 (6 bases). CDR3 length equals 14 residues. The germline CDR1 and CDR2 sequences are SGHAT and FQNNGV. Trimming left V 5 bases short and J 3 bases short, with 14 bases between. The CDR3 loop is CASSPPGARYEQYF. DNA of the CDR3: TGTGCCAGCAGCCCGCCAGGGGCACGCTACGAGCAGTACTTC.

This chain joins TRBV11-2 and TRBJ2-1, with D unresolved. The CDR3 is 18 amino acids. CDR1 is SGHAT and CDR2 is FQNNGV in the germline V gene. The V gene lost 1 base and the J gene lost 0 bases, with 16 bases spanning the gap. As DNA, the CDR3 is TGTGCCAGCAGCTTAGTCTCTCGAAGTACGAGCTCCTACAATGAGCAGTTCTTC. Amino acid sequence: CASSLVSRSTSSYNEQFF.

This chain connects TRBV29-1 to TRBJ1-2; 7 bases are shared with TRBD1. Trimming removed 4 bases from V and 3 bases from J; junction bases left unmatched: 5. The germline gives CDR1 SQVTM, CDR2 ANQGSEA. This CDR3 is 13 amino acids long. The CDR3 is CSVGQGVDYGYTF. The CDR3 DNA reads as TGCAGCGTTGGCCAGGGGGTAGACTATGGCTACACCTTC.

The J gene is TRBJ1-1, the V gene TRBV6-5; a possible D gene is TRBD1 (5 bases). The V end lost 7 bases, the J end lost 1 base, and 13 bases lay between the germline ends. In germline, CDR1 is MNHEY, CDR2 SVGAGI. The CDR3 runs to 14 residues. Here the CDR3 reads CASKMNGANTEAFF. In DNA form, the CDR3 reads TGTGCCAGCAAAATGAATGGGGCGAACACTGAAGCTTTCTTT.

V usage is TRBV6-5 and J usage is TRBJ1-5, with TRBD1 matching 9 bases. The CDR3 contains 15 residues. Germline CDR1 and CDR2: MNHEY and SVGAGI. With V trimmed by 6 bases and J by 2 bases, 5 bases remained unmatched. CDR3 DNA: TGTGCCAGCAGACAGGGGGCGCGAGGCAATCAGCCCCAGCATTTT. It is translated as CASRQGARGNQPQHF.

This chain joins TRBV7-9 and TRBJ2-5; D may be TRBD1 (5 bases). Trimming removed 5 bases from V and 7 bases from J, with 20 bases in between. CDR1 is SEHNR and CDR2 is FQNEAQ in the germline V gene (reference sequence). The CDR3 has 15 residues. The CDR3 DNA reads TGTGCCAGCAGCCGCAGGGTCGGTGTTGTAGGGACCCAGTACTTC. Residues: CASSRRVGVVGTQYF.

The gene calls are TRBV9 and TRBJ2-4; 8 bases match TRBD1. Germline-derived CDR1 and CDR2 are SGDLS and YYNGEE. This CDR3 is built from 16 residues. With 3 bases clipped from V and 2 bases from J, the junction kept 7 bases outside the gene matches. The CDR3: CASSETGDVTKNIQYF. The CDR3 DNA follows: TGTGCCAGCAGCGAGACAGGGGACGTGACCAAAAACATTCAGTACTTC. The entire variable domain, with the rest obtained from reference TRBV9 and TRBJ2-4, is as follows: DSGVTQTPKHLITATGQRVTLRCSPRSGDLSVYWYQQSLDQGLQFLIQYYNGEERAKGNILERFSAQQFPDLHSELNLSSLELGDSALYFCASSETGDVTKNIQYFGAGTRLSVL.

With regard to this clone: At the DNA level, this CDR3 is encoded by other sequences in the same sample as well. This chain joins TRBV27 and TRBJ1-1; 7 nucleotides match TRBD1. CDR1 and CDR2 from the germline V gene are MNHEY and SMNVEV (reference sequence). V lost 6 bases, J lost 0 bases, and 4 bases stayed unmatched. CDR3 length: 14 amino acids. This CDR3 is CASSLTGMNTEAFF. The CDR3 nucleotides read TGTGCCAGCAGCCTGACAGGGATGAACACTGAAGCTTTCTTT.

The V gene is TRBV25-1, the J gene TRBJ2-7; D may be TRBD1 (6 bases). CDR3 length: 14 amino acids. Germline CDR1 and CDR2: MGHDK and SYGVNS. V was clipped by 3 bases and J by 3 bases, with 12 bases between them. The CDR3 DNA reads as TGTGCCAGCAGTGAGGCCAGGGGAATCTACGAGCAGTACTTC. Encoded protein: CASSEARGIYEQYF.

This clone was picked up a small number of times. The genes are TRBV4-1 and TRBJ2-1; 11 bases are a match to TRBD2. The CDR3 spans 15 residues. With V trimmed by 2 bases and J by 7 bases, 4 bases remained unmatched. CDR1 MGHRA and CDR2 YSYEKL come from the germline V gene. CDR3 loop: CASSQQVAGGNEQFF. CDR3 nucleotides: TGCGCCAGCAGCCAACAGGTAGCGGGGGGGAATGAGCAGTTCTTC.

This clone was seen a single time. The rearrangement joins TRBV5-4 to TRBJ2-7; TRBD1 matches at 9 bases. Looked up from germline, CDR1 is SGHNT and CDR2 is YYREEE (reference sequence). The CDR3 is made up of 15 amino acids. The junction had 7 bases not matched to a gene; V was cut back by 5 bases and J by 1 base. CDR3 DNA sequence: TGTGCCAGCAGAAATCCGGGACAGGGTTCCTACGAGCAGTACTTC. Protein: CASRNPGQGSYEQYF. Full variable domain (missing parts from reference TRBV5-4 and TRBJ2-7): ETGVTQSPTHLIKTRGQQVTLRCSSQSGHNTVSWYQQALGQGPQFIFQYYREEENGRGNFPPRFSGLQFPNYSSELNVNALELDDSALYLCASRNPGQGSYEQYFGPGTRLTVT.

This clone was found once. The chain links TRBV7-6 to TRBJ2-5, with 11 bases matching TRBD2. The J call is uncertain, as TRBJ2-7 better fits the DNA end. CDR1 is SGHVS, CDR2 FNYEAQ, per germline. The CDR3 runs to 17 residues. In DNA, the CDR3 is TGTGCCAGCAGCTTAGATCTACTAGCGGGGGAATCCTACGAGCAGTACTTC. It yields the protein CASSLDLLAGESYEQYF.

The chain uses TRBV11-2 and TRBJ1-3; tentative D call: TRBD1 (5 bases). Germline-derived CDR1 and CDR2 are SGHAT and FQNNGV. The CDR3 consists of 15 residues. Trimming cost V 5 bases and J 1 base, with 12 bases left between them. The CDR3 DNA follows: TGTGCCAGCAGCCCGGGTGGGGGGTCTGGAAACACCATATATTTT. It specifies CASSPGGGSGNTIYF.

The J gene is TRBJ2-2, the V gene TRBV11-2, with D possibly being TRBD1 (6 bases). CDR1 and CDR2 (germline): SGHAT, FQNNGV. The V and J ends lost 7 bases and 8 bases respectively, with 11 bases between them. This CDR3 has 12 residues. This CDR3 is CASTLGAGELFF. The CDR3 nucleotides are TGTGCCAGCACCCTGGGGGCAGGGGAGCTGTTTTTT.

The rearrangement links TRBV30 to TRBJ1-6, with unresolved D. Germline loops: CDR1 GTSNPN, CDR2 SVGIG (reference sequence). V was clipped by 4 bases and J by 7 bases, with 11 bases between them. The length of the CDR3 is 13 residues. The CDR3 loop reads CAWMVPGNSPLHF. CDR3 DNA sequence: TGTGCCTGGATGGTTCCTGGCAATTCACCCCTCCACTTT. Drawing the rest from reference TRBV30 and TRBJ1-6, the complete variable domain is SQTIHQWPATLVQPVGSPLSLECTVEGTSNPNLYWYRQAAGRGLQLLFYSVGIGQISSEVPQNLSASRPQDRQFILSSKKLLLSDSGFYLCAWMVPGNSPLHFGNGTRLTVT.

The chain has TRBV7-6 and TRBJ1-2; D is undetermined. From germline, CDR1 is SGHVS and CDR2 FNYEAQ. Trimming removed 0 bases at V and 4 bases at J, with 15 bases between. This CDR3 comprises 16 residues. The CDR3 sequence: CASSLAKPEGAYGYTF. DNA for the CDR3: TGTGCCAGCAGCTTAGCGAAACCCGAGGGAGCCTATGGCTACACCTTC.

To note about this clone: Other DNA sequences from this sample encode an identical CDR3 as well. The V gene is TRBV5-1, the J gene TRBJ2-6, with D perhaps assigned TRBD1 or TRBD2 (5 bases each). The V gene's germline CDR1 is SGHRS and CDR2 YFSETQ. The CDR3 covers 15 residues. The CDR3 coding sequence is TGCGCTAGCGCCGTAAGGGGCTCTGGGGCCAACGTCCTGACTTTC. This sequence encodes CASAVRGSGANVLTF.

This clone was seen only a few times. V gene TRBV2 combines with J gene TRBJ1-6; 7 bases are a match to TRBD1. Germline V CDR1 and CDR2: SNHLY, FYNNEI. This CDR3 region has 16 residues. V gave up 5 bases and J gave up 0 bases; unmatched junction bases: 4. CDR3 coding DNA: TGTGCCAGCAGTCGGACAGGACCCTCCTATAATTCACCCCTCCACTTT. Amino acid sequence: CASSRTGPSYNSPLHF.

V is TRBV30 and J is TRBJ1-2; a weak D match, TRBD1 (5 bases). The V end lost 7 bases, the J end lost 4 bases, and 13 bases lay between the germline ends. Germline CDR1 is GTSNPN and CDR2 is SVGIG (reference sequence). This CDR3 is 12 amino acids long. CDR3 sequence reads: CALGGPPYGYTF. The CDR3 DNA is TGTGCCTTGGGGGGACCGCCCTATGGCTACACCTTC.

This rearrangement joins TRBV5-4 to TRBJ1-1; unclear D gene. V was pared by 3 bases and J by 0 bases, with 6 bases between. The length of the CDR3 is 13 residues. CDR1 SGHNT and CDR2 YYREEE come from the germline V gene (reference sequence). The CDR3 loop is CASSSSVNTEAFF. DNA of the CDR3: TGTGCCAGCAGCTCATCAGTGAACACTGAAGCTTTCTTT.

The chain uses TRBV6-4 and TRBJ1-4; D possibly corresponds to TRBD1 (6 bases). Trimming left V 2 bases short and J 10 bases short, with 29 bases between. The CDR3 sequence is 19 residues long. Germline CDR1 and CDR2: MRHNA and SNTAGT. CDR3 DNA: TGTGCCAGCAGTGACGCTACCCCGGGACCAGGGGAGCGGGGAGGAAAACTGTTTTTT. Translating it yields CASSDATPGPGERGGKLFF.

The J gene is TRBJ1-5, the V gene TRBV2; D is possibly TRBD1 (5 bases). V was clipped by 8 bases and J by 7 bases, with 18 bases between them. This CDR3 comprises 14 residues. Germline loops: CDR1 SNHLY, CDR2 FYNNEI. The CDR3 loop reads CASVKGGAGQPQHF. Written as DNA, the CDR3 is TGTGCCAGCGTGAAGGGAGGGGCAGGGCAGCCCCAGCATTTT.

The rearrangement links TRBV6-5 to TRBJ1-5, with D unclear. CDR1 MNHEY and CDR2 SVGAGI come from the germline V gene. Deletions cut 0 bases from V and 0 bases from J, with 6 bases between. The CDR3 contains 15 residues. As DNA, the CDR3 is TGTGCCAGCAGTTACTCCTCTTATAGCAATCAGCCCCAGCATTTT. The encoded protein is CASSYSSYSNQPQHF.